Only one count was recorded for the clone carrying this T cell receptor (beta chain). The data were obtained in a study of blood T cell repertoires in COVID-19. Profiling relied on immunoSEQ multiplex PCR, and the TCRdb table lists in-frame clones only, not all of them. The sample consists of some 390,000 clones, 80% to 90% of them appearing once. CDR1 and CDR2 from the germline V gene are WNHNN and SYGVQD (reference sequence). Trimming left V 3 bases short and J 5 bases short, with 10 bases between. This CDR3 comprises 13 residues. V and J are TRBV10-1 and TRBJ1-1, with D uncertain. The sample comprised PBMCs or T cells enriched from blood (not recorded which). The clonotype was recovered from a man aged 25 to 40 who had recovered from COVID-19. CDR3 amino acids: CASSDSGRTEAFF. The DNA of the CDR3 is TGCGCCAGCAGTGATTCTGGGAGGACTGAAGCTTTCTTT.